This T cell receptor beta chain was captured by sequencing in a study of T cell responses to AZD1222 COVID-19 vaccine. Only in-frame clones appear in the TCRdb table, and some are missing; sequencing was by immunoSEQ multiplex PCR. The table has 160,000 or so clones, roughly 90% seen once. Concerning this clone: This specimen includes other DNA sequences encoding the same CDR3.

The sequence derives from an adult who received the AZD1222 COVID-19 vaccine. This specimen consisted of peripheral blood, obtained 28 days after the second AZD1222 dose.

CDR3 DNA: TGTGCCAGCAGCCAAGATCGGGGCCAGCCCCAGCATTTT. Amino acid sequence: CASSQDRGQPQHF. This rearrangement joins TRBV3-1 (or the pseudogene TRBV3-2) to TRBJ1-5, with a weak D call TRBD1 (5 bases). Trimming left V 0 bases short and J 7 bases short, with 7 bases between. From germline, CDR1 is LGHDT and CDR2 YNNKEL (reference sequence). CDR3 length: 13 amino acids.